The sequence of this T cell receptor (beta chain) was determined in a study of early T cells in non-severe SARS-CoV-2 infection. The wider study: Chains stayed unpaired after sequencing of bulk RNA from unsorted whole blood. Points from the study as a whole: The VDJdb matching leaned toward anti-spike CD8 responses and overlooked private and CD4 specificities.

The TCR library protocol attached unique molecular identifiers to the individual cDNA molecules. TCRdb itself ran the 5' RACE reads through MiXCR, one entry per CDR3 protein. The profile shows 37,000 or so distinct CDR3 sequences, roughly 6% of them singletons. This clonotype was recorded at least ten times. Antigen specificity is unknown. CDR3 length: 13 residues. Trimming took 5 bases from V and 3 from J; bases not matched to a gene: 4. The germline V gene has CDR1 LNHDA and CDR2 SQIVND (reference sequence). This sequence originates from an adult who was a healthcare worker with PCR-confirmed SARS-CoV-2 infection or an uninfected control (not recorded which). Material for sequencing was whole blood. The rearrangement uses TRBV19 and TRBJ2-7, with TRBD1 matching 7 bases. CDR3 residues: CASSSRDSYEQYF. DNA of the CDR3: TGTGCCAGTAGTTCCCGGGACAGCTACGAGCAGTACTTC.